Here is one T cell receptor (beta chain) with its context. No antigen is known for it. Deep was the level at which the assay was run. The assay was immunoSEQ multiplex PCR, and TCRdb's table has in-frame clones only and misses some. This sample has about 2.4 million clones, with 93% found just once. Trimming pared 1 base from V and 5 bases from J, leaving 10 bases between. CDR1 is SGHRS, CDR2 YFSETQ, per germline. The CDR3 is made up of 14 amino acids. These data come from a study of shared clonotypes between healthy human individuals. As for the study in general: For every donor, three CD4 naive, three CD4 memory, two CD8 naive and one CD8 memory plates were used.

Whole-study findings and limits: Clonotypes which were not shared had lower generation probabilities than clonotypes that all four donors shared.

The V gene is TRBV5-1, the J gene TRBJ1-5; D is perhaps TRBD1 (5 bases). This receptor was identified in a man aged 18 to 29 in good health. Some clones in this sample may be carry-over from other donors' samples. Sequencing input: naive CD4+ T cells from PBMCs. Subset denoted: CD45RA+ positively selected. In DNA, the CDR3 is TGCGCCAGCAGCTTGTCAGGGTCTGATCAGCCCCAGCATTTT. It translates to CASSLSGSDQPQHF.